The 24 T cell receptor beta chains below all came from one sample that was sequenced in a study of type 1 and type 2 diabetes patients. Genomic DNA was the PCR template. A primer set of 30 forward and 13 reverse primers amplified the CDR3. TCRdb processed the multiplex PCR reads anew with MiXCR; each CDR3 protein has one entry. This table holds a few hundred thousand distinct CDR3 sequences, 45% to 60% found once. Sequenced sample: peripheral blood mononuclear cells (PBMCs). These TCRs come from a man aged 18 to 29 with type 2 diabetes.

The rearrangement uses TRBV24-1 and TRBJ1-2, with TRBD1 matching 9 bases. Germline V CDR1 and CDR2: KGHDR, SFDVKD. J gave up 2 bases and V 3 bases, and 3 bases lay outside the gene matches. The CDR3 contains 15 residues. The CDR3 DNA is TGTGCCACCAGTGATGGAGGACAGGGGAACTATGGCTACACCTTC. Protein: CATSDGGQGNYGYTF.

The J gene is TRBJ1-2, the V gene TRBV12-3 or TRBV12-4, with 9 nucleotides matching TRBD1. CDR3 length: 13 residues. Unmatched junction bases numbered 6, after V lost 6 bases and J lost 7 bases. DNA of the CDR3: TGTGCCAGCAGAGACAGGGGGGAAGGTGGCTACACCTTC. Protein product: CASRDRGEGGYTF.

This chain connects TRBV12-3 or TRBV12-4 to TRBJ1-1, with D possibly matching TRBD1 (6 bases). This CDR3 spans 13 amino acids. Trimming stripped 2 bases from V and 4 bases from J, with 8 bases between. The CDR3 is CASSLQGPTEAFF. CDR3 DNA sequence: TGTGCCAGCAGTTTACAGGGGCCCACTGAAGCTTTCTTT.

The rearrangement uses TRBV19 and TRBJ2-7, with D perhaps matching TRBD1 or TRBD2 (5 bases each). The V end was cut by 6 bases, the J end by 0 bases, with 18 bases between. Germline values: CDR1 LNHDA, CDR2 SQIVND (reference sequence). This CDR3 has 16 residues. The CDR3 nucleotides read TGTGCCAGTAGAACTACCGGGACCTCCCCCTCCTACGAGCAGTACTTC. Amino acids: CASRTTGTSPSYEQYF.

The chain employs TRBV24-1 and TRBJ1-5; D unclear. Trimming left V 2 bases short and J 9 bases short, with 10 bases between. Germline loops: CDR1 KGHDR, CDR2 SFDVKD. CDR3 length: 13 residues. The CDR3 region is CATSDWPGGPQHF. Written as DNA, the CDR3 is TGTGCCACCAGTGATTGGCCTGGAGGGCCCCAGCATTTT.

This clonotype was seen at least ten times. This chain connects TRBV2 to TRBJ2-1; D not certain. CDR1 SNHLY and CDR2 FYNNEI come from the germline V gene. The CDR3 runs 11 residues. CDR3 protein: CATSLMNEQFF. CDR3 coding DNA: TGTGCAACGAGTCTGATGAATGAGCAGTTCTTC.

The chain is built from TRBV14 and TRBJ1-5; D remains unclear. The germline V gene has CDR1 SGHDN and CDR2 FVKESK. V lost 0 bases to trimming and J lost 9 bases, with 6 bases between them. This CDR3 region has 12 residues. The CDR3 is CASSQDWGPQHF. The CDR3 coding sequence is TGTGCCAGCAGCCAAGATTGGGGGCCCCAGCATTTT. Together with reference TRBV14 and TRBJ1-5, the CDR3 gives the full variable domain: EAGVTQFPSHSVIEKGQTVTLRCDPISGHDNLYWYRRVMGKEIKFLLHFVKESKQDESGMPNNRFLAERTGGTYSTLKVQPAELEDSGVYFCASSQDWGPQHFGDGTRLSIL.

The chain recombines TRBV25-1 with TRBJ1-5; perhaps TRBD1 as D (6 bases). Looked up from germline, CDR1 is MGHDK and CDR2 is SYGVNS. V was trimmed by 6 bases and J by 5 bases, leaving 20 bases between them. This CDR3 contains 16 residues. As DNA, the CDR3 is TGTGCCAGCAGCCCATCGGAGGGGGAAGGCGATCAGCCCCAGCATTTT. This codes for CASSPSEGEGDQPQHF.

CDR3 in DNA: TGTGCCAGCAGCTTGGGGCCGAACAATCAGCCCCAGCATTTT. It yields the protein CASSLGPNNQPQHF. The chain employs TRBV5-6 and TRBJ1-5; D remains ambiguous. The CDR3 totals 14 residues. The V gene lost 0 bases and the J gene lost 3 bases, with 7 bases spanning the gap. Germline V CDR1 and CDR2: SGHDT, YYEEEE. The full variable domain, completed using reference TRBV5-6 and TRBJ1-5, is DAGVTQSPTHLIKTRGQQVTLRCSPKSGHDTVSWYQQALGQGPQFIFQYYEEEERQRGNFPDRFSGHQFPNYSSELNVNALLLGDSALYLCASSLGPNNQPQHFGDGTRLSIL.

This rearrangement joins TRBV30 to TRBJ1-1; D is perhaps TRBD1 (6 bases). The CDR3 loop spans 14 amino acids. Germline assignment: CDR1 GTSNPN and CDR2 SVGIG (reference sequence). Trimming left V 3 bases short and J 1 base short, with 12 bases between. CDR3 region: CAWRSPTGNTEAFF. CDR3 nucleotide sequence: TGTGCCTGGAGGTCCCCGACAGGGAACACTGAAGCTTTCTTT.

This clonotype came up a few times. The CDR3 reads CASSFHGSTGNTIYF. DNA of the CDR3: TGTGCCAGCAGCTTTCACGGAAGCACTGGAAACACCATATATTTT. V usage is TRBV7-3 and J usage is TRBJ1-3; no clear D. V shed 3 bases and J shed 2 bases, with 11 bases lying between them. The CDR3 covers 15 residues. In germline, CDR1 is SGHTA, CDR2 FQGTGA.

A word on this clonotype: No conserved phenylalanine or tryptophan is present at the end of the CDR3, so a read error is the likely explanation. The CDR3 protein is CAISGGTTEAFV. In nucleotides, the CDR3 is TGTGCCATCTCGGGGGGTACCACTGAAGCTTTCGTT. The chain recombines TRBV10-3 with TRBJ1-1; D perhaps matches TRBD1 (5 bases). The CDR3 extends over 12 amino acids. Trimming removed 8 bases at V and 4 bases at J, with 11 bases between. Germline CDR1 reads ENHRY; CDR2 reads SYGVKD.

The chain joins TRBV20-1 to TRBJ2-7, with a possible D match to TRBD2 (5 bases). CDR1 is DFQATT and CDR2 is SNEGSKA in the germline V gene (reference sequence). This CDR3 is built from 13 residues. V lost 0 bases to trimming and J lost 4 bases, with 10 bases between them. The CDR3 here is CSARDFGKYEQYF. CDR3 bases: TGCAGTGCTAGAGATTTCGGGAAGTACGAGCAGTACTTC.

This sequence joins TRBV24-1 and TRBJ2-3; 10 positions agree with TRBD2. V dropped 9 bases and J dropped 6; count of bases not matched to a gene: 5. The CDR3 loop spans 13 amino acids. In germline, CDR1 is KGHDR, CDR2 SFDVKD. CDR3 loop: CATDSGLADTQYF. CDR3 in DNA: TGTGCCACCGACTCGGGACTAGCGGATACGCAGTATTTT.

The V gene is TRBV15, the J gene TRBJ1-2; D gene ambiguous. Trimming took off 1 base at V and 8 bases at J, with 17 bases between the two ends. The V gene's germline CDR1 is LNHNV and CDR2 YYDKDF (reference sequence). The CDR3 totals 15 residues. The CDR3 DNA reads as TGTGCCACCAGCAGAGGTGAAACCGAGATTGAAGGCTACACCTTC. This codes for CATSRGETEIEGYTF. Based on the CDR3 plus reference TRBV15 and TRBJ1-2, the full variable domain is DAMVIQNPRYQVTQFGKPVTLSCSQTLNHNVMYWYQQKSSQAPKLLFHYYDKDFNNEADTPDNFQSRRPNTSFCFLDIRSPGLGDTAMYLCATSRGETEIEGYTFGSGTRLTVV.

A few counts support this clonotype. The germline gene is not matched at one end of the junction; a read error may be the cause. The chain joins TRBV5-1 to TRBJ2-7, with 14 bases fitting TRBD2. CDR1 is SGHRS, CDR2 YFSETQ, per germline. The CDR3 sequence is 17 residues long. The CDR3 is CASSPYRLAGGAHEQYF. The CDR3 region has the DNA TGTGCCAGCAGCCCCTATAGACTAGCGGGAGGGGCCCACGAGCAGTACTTC.

This clonotype was seen repeatedly, ten times or more. The chain links TRBV25-1 to TRBJ1-2; the match to TRBD1 covers 7 bases. Germline CDR1 is MGHDK and CDR2 is SYGVNS. The CDR3 is 16 residues long. J was trimmed by 6 bases and V by 1 base; bases with no gene match: 11. For the CDR3, the DNA is TGTGCCAGCAGTGAATGGGAGGGTCAGGGGGTACATGGCTACACCTTC. Translation gives CASSEWEGQGVHGYTF.

The J gene is TRBJ2-6, the V gene TRBV7-6, with D unresolved. V lost 3 bases and J 0 bases, leaving 9 bases between the germline ends. The CDR3 is 16 amino acids. Germline lookup yields CDR1 SGHVS and CDR2 FNYEAQ. DNA of the CDR3: TGTGCCAGCAGCTTGCGCAGTAACTCTGGGGCCAACGTCCTGACTTTC. Amino acids: CASSLRSNSGANVLTF.

The chain uses TRBV4-2 and TRBJ2-7; 9 positions match TRBD2. The ends lost 4 bases at V and 2 bases at J; junction bases unmatched: 3. The CDR3 has 14 residues. The germline CDR1 and CDR2 sequences are LGHNA and YNFKEQ. DNA of the CDR3: TGTGCCAGCAGCCCGCAGCGGGGGGCCTACGAGCAGTACTTC. Translation gives CASSPQRGAYEQYF.

There are a few counts of this clonotype. The chain combines TRBV5-1 with TRBJ2-2; the D gene is possibly TRBD1 (7 bases). There are 14 residues in the CDR3. Germline V CDR1 and CDR2: SGHRS, YFSETQ. V dropped 5 bases and J dropped 14 bases, with 22 bases sitting between them. CDR3 residues: CASRRDSGRVGLFF. CDR3 nucleotide sequence: TGCGCCAGCAGGCGGGACAGCGGTAGGGTGGGACTGTTTTTT.

In its sample, this clonotype was seen once. The chain couples TRBV2 to TRBJ2-1; the D is unclear. CDR1 SNHLY and CDR2 FYNNEI come from the germline V gene. The germline V and J ends were trimmed by 6 bases and 0 bases, with 12 bases remaining between them. The CDR3 extends over 15 amino acids. CDR3 amino acids: CASSPRSSSYNEQFF. The DNA for the CDR3 is TGTGCCAGCAGCCCCCGATCGAGCTCCTACAATGAGCAGTTCTTC. Looking up the rest from reference TRBV2 and TRBJ2-1 gives the full variable domain: EPEVTQTPSHQVTQMGQEVILRCVPISNHLYFYWYRQILGQKVEFLVSFYNNEISEKSEIFDDQFSVERPDGSNFTLKIRSTKLEDSAMYFCASSPRSSSYNEQFFGPGTRLTVL.

This clonotype showed up just a few times. This sequence joins TRBV7-8 and TRBJ2-3, with 9 bases aligning to TRBD2. Trimming removed 2 bases from V and 1 base from J; junction bases left unmatched: 7. CDR3 length equals 17 residues. Germline CDR1 SGHVS, CDR2 FQNEAQ. CDR3 nucleotide sequence: TGTGCCAGCAGCTTAACGCGGCTAGCGGGACGCACAGATACGCAGTATTTT. Encoded protein: CASSLTRLAGRTDTQYF.

The rearrangement links TRBV25-1 to TRBJ2-5; no clear D gene. Gene TRBJ2-1 matches the end of the DNA better, so the J call may be wrong. Looked up from germline, CDR1 is MGHDK and CDR2 is SYGVNS. The CDR3 length is 10 residues. CDR3 residues: CASRGNEQFF. The CDR3 region has the DNA TGTGCCAGCAGGGGGAATGAGCAGTTCTTC.

The chain uses TRBV2 and TRBJ2-7, with D unresolved. The V gene's germline CDR1 is SNHLY and CDR2 FYNNEI. V was cut by 8 bases and J by 2 bases, with 13 bases left in between. This CDR3 region has 13 residues. The CDR3 is CASGPTPAYEQYF. The CDR3 coding sequence is TGTGCCAGCGGGCCGACTCCAGCCTACGAGCAGTACTTC.